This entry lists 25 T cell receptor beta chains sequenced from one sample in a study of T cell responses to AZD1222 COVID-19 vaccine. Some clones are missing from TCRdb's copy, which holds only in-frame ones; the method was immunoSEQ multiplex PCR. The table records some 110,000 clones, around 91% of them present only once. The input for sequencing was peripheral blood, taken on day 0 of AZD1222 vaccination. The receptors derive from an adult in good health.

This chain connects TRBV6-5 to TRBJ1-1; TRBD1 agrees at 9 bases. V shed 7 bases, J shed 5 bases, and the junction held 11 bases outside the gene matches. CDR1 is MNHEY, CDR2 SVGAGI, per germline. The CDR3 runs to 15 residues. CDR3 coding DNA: TGTGCCAGCACCTACCGGGGGACAGGGAAGACTGAAGCTTTCTTT. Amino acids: CASTYRGTGKTEAFF.

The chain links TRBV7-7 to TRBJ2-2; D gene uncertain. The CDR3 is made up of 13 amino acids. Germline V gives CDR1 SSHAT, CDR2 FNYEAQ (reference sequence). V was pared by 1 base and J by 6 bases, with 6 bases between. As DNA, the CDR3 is TGTGCCAGCAGCTTAGGTGGGGCCGGGGAGCTGTTTTTT. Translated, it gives CASSLGGAGELFF.

CDR3 in DNA: TGTGCCAGCAGCTTAGACAGGGGCCACGAGCAGTACTTC. It translates to CASSLDRGHEQYF. This chain uses TRBV7-8 with TRBJ2-7; 7 nucleotides agree with TRBD1. This CDR3 contains 13 residues. J lost 5 bases, V lost 1 base, and 2 bases had no gene match. Germline CDR1 and CDR2: SGHVS and FQNEAQ.

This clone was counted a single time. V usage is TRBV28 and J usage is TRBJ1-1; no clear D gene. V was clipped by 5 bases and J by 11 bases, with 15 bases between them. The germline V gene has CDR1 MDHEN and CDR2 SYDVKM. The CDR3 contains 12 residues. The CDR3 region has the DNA TGTGCCAGCAGTCCATCGCTGGGCGGGGCTTTCTTT. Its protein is CASSPSLGGAFF.

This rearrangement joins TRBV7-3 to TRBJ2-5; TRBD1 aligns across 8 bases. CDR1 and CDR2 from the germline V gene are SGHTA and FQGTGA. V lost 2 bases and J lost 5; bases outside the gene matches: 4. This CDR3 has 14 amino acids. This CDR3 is CASSLSGGAETQYF. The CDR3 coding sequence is TGTGCCAGCAGCTTATCAGGGGGCGCGGAGACCCAGTACTTC.

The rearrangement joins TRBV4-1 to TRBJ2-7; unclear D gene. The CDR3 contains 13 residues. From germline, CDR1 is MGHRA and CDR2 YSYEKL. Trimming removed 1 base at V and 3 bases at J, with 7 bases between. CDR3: CASSQGDGYEQYF. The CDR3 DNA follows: TGCGCCAGCAGCCAAGGAGACGGCTACGAGCAGTACTTC.

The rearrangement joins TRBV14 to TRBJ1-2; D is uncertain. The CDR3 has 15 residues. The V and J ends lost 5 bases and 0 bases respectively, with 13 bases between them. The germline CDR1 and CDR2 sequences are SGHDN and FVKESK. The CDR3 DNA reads TGTGCCAGCAGCTACTTTGGGTGGACTAACTATGGCTACACCTTC. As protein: CASSYFGWTNYGYTF. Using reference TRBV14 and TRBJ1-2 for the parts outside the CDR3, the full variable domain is EAGVTQFPSHSVIEKGQTVTLRCDPISGHDNLYWYRRVMGKEIKFLLHFVKESKQDESGMPNNRFLAERTGGTYSTLKVQPAELEDSGVYFCASSYFGWTNYGYTFGSGTRLTVV.

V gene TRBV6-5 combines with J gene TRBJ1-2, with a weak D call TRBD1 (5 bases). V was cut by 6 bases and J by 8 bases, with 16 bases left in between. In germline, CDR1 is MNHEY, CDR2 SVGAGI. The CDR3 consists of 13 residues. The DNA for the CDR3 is TGTGCCAGCAGCCCCCACAGGCCTATCGGCTACACCTTC. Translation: CASSPHRPIGYTF.

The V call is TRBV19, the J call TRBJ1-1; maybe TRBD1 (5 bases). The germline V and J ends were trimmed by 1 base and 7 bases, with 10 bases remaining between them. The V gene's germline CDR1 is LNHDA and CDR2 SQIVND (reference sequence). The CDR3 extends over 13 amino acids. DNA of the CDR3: TGTGCCAGTAGTATAGTTTGGGGCAATGAAGCTTTCTTT. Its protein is CASSIVWGNEAFF.

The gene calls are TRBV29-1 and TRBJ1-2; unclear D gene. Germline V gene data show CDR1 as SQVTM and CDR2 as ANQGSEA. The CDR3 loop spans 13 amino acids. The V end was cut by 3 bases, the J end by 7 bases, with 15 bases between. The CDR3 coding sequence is TGCAGCGTTGATTTGGGTGGTATCGGTGGCTACACCTTC. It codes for CSVDLGGIGGYTF.

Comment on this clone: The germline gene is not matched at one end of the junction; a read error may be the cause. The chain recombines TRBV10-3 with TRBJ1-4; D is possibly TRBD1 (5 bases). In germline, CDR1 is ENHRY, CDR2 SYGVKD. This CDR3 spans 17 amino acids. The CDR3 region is CAISDRLGQGANEKLFF. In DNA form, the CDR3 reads TGTGCCATCAGTGACCGACTGGGCCAGGGTGCTAACGAAAAACTGTTTTTT.

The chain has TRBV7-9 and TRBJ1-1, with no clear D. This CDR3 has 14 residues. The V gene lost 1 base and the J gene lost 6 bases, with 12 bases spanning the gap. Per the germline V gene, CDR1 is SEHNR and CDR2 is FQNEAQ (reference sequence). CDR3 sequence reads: CASSLVGSGPEAFF. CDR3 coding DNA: TGTGCCAGCAGCTTAGTCGGCAGCGGGCCTGAAGCTTTCTTT.

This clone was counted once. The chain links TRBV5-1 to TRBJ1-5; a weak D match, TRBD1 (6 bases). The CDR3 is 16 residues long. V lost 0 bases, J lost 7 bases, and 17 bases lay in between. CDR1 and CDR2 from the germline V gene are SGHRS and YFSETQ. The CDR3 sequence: CASSLVPITGAQPQHF. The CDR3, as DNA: TGCGCCAGCAGCTTGGTCCCGATTACGGGGGCCCAGCCCCAGCATTTT. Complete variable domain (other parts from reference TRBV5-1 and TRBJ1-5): KAGVTQTPRYLIKTRGQQVTLSCSPISGHRSVSWYQQTPGQGLQFLFEYFSETQRNKGNFPGRFSGRQFSNSRSEMNVSTLELGDSALYLCASSLVPITGAQPQHFGDGTRLSIL.

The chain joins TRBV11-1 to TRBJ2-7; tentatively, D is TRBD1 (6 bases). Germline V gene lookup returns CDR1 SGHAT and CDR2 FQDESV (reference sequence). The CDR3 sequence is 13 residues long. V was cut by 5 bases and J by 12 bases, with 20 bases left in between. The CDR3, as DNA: TGTGCCAGCAGCCCCGAGAGACGGGACACCCGGTACTTC. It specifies CASSPERRDTRYF.

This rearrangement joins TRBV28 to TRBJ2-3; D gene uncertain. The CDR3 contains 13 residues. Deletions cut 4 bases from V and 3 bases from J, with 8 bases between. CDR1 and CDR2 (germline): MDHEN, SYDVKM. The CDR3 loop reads CASSSIGTDTQYF. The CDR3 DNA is TGTGCCAGCAGTTCAATTGGGACAGATACGCAGTATTTT.

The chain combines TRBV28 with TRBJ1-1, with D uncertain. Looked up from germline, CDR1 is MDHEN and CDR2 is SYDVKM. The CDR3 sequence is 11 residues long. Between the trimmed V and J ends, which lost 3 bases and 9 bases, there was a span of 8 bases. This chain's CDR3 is CASSLGGQAFF. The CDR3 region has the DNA TGTGCCAGCAGTTTGGGAGGGCAAGCTTTCTTT.

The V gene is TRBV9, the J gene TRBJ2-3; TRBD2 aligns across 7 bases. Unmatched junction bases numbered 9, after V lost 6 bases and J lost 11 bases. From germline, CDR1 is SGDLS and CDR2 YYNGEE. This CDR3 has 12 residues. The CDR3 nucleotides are TGTGCCAGCATGGGGGAGGGCGAAAAGCAGTATTTT. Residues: CASMGEGEKQYF.

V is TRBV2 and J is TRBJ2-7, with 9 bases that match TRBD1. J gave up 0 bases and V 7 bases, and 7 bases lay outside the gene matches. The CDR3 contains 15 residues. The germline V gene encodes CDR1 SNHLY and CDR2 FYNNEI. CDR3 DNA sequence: TGTGCCAGCACGCGGACAGGGGCTATCTCCTACGAGCAGTACTTC. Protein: CASTRTGAISYEQYF.

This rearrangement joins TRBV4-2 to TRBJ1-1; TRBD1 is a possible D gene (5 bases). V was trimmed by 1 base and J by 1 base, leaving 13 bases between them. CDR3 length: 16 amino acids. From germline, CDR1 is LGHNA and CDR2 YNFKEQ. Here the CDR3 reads CASSQVGHQSNTEAFF. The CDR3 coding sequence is TGTGCCAGCAGCCAAGTCGGACACCAATCGAACACTGAAGCTTTCTTT.

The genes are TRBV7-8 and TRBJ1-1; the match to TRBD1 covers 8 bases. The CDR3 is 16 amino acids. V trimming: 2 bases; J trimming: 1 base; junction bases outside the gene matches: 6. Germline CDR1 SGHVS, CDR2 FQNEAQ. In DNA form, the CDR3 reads TGTGCCAGCAGCTTACGTGACAGGGGATCGAACACTGAAGCTTTCTTT. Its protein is CASSLRDRGSNTEAFF.

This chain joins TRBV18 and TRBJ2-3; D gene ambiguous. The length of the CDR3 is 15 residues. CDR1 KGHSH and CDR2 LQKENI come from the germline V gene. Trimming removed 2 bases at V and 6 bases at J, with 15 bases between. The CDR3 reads CASSPIDKAVDTQYF. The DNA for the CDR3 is TGTGCCAGCTCACCAATTGACAAGGCGGTGGATACGCAGTATTTT. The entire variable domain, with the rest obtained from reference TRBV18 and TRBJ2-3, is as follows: NAGVMQNPRHLVRRRGQEARLRCSPMKGHSHVYWYRQLPEEGLKFMVYLQKENIIDESGMPKERFSAEFPKEGPSILRIQQVVRGDSAAYFCASSPIDKAVDTQYFGPGTRLTVL.

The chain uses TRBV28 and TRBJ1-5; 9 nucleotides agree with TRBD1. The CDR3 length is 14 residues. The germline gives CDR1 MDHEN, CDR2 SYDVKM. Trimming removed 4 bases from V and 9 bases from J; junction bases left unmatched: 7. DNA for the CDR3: TGTGCCAGCAGTTCGGACAGGGGCTTCGGGCCCCAGCATTTT. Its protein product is CASSSDRGFGPQHF.

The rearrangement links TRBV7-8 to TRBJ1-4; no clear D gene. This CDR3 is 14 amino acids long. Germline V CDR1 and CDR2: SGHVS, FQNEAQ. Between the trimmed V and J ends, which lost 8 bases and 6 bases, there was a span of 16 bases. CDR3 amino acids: CASGPPGFYEKLFF. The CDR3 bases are TGTGCCAGCGGCCCCCCGGGATTTTATGAAAAACTGTTTTTT.

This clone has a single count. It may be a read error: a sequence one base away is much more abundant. The DNA of the CDR3 is TGTGTCAGCAGCTCCCTACAGGGGGTAACAGATACGCAGTATTTT. Its protein product is CVSSSLQGVTDTQYF. The rearrangement joins TRBV7-9 to TRBJ2-3; TRBD1 agrees at 8 bases. CDR1 SEHNR and CDR2 FQNEAQ come from the germline V gene (reference sequence). This CDR3 spans 15 amino acids.

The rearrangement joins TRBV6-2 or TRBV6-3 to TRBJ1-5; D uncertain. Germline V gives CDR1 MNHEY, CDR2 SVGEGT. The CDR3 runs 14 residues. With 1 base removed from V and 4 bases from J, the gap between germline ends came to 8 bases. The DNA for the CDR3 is TGTGCCAGCAGTTACTGGCCGGAAAATCAGCCCCAGCATTTT. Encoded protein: CASSYWPENQPQHF.